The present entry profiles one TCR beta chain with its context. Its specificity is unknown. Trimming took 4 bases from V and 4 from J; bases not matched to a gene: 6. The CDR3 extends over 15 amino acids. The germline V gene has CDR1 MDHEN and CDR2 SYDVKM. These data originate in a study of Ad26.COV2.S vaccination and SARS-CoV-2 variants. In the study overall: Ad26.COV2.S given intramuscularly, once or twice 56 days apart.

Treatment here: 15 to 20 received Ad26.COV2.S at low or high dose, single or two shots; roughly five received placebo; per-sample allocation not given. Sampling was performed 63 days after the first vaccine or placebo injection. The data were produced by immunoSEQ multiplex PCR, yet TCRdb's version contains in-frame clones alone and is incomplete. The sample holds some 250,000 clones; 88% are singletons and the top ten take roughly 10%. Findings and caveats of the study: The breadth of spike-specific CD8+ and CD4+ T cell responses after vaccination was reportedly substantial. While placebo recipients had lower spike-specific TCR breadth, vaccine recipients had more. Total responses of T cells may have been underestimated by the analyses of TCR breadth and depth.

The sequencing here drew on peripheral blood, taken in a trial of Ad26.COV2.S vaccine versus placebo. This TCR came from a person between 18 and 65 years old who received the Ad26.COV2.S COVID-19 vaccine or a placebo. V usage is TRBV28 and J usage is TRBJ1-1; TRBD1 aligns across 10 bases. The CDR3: CASSSRQGAFTEAFF. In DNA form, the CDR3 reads TGTGCCAGCAGTTCCCGACAGGGGGCGTTCACTGAAGCTTTCTTT.